The entry below gives a single TCR beta chain sequence along with its context. Authors' methods: The authors estimated nucleated cell counts from reference gene primer amplification. Here immunoSEQ multiplex PCR was the method, and the copy in TCRdb shows in-frame clones only, minus some. The V and J calls and clone size are taken from that table; D and trimming were inferred from the DNA. The profile covers some 69,000 clones, with around 81% appearing a single time and roughly 20% taken by the ten largest. With V trimmed by 5 bases and J by 4 bases, 7 bases remained unmatched. This CDR3 region has 17 residues. Per the germline V gene, CDR1 is MNHEY and CDR2 is SMNVEV (reference sequence). This sample stems from a study of blood T cell repertoires in COVID-19. Study as a whole: Material from acute and convalescent COVID-19 was sourced from the United States, Italy and Spain. T cells, B-cell-depleted T cells, or PBMCs supplied cDNA or gDNA.

This sequence joins TRBV27 and TRBJ2-5, with 16 bases matching TRBD2. The clonotype comes from a woman in her 70s with acute or convalescent COVID-19. The sequencing input was peripheral blood. The CDR3 sequence: CASSPGLAGGPGETQYF. CDR3 in DNA: TGTGCCAGCAGTCCGGGACTAGCGGGAGGGCCGGGAGAGACCCAGTACTTC.